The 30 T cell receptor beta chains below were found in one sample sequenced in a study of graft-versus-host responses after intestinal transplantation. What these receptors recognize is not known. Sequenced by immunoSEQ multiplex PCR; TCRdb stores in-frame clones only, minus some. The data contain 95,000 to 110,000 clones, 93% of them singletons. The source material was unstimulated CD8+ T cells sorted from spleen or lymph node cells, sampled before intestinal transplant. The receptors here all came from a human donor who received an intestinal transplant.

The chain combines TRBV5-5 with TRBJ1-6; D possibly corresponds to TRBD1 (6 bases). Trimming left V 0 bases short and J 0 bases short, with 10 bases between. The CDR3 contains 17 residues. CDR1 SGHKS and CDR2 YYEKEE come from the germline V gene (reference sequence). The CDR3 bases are TGTGCCAGCAGCTTGGAGGGGGGTTACTCCTATAATTCACCCCTCCACTTT. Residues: CASSLEGGYSYNSPLHF.

The CDR3 nucleotides are TGTGCCAGTAGTATAGATCCAGAGGGGACGATGAACACTGAAGCTTTCTTT. This translates into CASSIDPEGTMNTEAFF. The rearrangement links TRBV19 to TRBJ1-1; D might be TRBD1 (5 bases). The germline V and J ends were trimmed by 0 bases and 0 bases, with 14 bases remaining between them. This CDR3 region has 17 residues. The V gene's germline CDR1 is LNHDA and CDR2 SQIVND (reference sequence).

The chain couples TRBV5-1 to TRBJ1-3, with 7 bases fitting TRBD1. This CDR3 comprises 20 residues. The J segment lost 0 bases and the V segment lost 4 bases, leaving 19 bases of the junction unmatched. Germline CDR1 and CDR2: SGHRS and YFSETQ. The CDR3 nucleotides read TGCGCCAGCAGCGTTGGATGGGTGGACAGGAGAAAGTCCTCTGGAAACACCATATATTTT. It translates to CASSVGWVDRRKSSGNTIYF.

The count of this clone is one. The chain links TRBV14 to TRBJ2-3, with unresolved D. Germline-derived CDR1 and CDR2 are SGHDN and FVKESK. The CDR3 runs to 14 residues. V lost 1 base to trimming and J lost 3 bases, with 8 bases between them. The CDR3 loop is CASSQGFSTDTQYF. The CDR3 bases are TGTGCCAGCAGCCAAGGTTTTTCTACAGATACGCAGTATTTT.

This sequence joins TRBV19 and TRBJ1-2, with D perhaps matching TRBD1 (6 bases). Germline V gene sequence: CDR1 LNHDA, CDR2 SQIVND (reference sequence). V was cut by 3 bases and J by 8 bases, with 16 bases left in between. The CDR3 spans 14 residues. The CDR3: CASSIQQGSEGYTF. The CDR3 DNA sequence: TGTGCCAGTAGTATCCAACAGGGCTCGGAAGGCTACACCTTC.

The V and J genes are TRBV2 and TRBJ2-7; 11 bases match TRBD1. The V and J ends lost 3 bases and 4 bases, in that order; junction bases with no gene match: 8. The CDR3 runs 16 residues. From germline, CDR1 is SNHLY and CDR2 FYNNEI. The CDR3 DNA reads TGTGCCAGCAGTGAGGACAGGGGGCGTATCGCGTACGAGCAGTACTTC. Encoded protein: CASSEDRGRIAYEQYF.

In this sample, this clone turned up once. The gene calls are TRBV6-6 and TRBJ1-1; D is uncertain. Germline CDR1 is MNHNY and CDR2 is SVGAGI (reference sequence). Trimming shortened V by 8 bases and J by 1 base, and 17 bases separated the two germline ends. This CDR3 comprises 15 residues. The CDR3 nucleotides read TGTGCCAGCCAACACTCCCTTACAGCGAACACTGAAGCTTTCTTT. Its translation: CASQHSLTANTEAFF.

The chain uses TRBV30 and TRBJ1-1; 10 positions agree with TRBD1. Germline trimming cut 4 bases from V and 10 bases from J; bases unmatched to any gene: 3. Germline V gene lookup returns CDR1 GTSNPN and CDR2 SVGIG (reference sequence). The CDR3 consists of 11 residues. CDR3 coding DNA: TGTGCCTGGACGACAGGGGGCTTAGCTTTCTTT. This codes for CAWTTGGLAFF.

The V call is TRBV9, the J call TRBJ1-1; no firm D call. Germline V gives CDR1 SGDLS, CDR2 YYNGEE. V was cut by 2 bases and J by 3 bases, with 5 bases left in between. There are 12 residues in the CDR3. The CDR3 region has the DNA TGTGCCAGCAGCGTGGGTCACACTGAAGCTTTCTTT. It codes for CASSVGHTEAFF.

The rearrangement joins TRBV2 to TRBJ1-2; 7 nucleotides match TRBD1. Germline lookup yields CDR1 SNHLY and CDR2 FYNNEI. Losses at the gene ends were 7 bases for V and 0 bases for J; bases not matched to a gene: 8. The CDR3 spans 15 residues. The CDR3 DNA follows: TGTGCCAGCACGGGGACAGACCATTCTAACTATGGCTACACCTTC. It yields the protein CASTGTDHSNYGYTF.

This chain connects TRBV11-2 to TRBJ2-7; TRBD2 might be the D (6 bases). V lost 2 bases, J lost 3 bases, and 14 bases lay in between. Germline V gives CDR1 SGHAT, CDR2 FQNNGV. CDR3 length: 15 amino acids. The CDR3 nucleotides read TGTGCCAGCAGCTTATCCGGAGGGTCTGGCTACGAGCAGTACTTC. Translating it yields CASSLSGGSGYEQYF.

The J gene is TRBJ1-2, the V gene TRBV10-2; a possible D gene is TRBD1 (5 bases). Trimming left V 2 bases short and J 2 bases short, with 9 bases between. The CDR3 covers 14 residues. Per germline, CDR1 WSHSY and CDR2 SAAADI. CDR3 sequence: CASSEGRQNYGYTF. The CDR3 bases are TGCGCCAGCAGTGAGGGGCGACAGAACTATGGCTACACCTTC.

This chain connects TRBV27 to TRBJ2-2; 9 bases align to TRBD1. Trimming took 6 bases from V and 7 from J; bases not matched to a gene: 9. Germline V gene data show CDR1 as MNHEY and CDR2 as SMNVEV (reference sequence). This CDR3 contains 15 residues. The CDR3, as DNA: TGTGCCAGCAGGCCACAGGGGGCATGGAACGGGGAGCTGTTTTTT. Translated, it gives CASRPQGAWNGELFF.

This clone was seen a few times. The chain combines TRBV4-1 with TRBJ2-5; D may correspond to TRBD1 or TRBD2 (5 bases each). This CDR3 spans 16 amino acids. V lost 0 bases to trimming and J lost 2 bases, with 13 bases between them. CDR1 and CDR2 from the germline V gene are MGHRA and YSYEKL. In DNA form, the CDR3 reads TGCGCCAGCAGCCAAGAGAAGGGGAGAGGGCAAGAGACCCAGTACTTC. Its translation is CASSQEKGRGQETQYF.

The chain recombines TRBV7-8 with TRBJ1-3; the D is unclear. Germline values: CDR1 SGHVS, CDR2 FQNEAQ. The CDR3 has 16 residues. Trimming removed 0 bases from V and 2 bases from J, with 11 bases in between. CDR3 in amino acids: CASSLALTGPGNTIYF. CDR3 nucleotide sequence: TGTGCCAGCAGCTTAGCGCTTACTGGACCTGGAAACACCATATATTTT. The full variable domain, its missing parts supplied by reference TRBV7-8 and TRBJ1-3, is GAGVSQSPRYKVAKRGQDVALRCDPISGHVSLFWYQQALGQGPEFLTYFQNEAQLDKSGLPSDRFFAERPEGSVSTLKIQRTQQEDSAVYLCASSLALTGPGNTIYFGEGSWLTVV.

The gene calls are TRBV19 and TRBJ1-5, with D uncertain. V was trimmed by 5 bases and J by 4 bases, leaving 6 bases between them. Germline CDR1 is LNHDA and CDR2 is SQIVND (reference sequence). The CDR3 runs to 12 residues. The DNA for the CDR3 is TGTGCCAGTAGTTACACAAATCAGCCCCAGCATTTT. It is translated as CASSYTNQPQHF. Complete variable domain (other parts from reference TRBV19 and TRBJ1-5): DGGITQSPKYLFRKEGQNVTLSCEQNLNHDAMYWYRQDPGQGLRLIYYSQIVNDFQKGDIAEGYSVSREKKESFPLTVTSAQKNPTAFYLCASSYTNQPQHFGDGTRLSIL.

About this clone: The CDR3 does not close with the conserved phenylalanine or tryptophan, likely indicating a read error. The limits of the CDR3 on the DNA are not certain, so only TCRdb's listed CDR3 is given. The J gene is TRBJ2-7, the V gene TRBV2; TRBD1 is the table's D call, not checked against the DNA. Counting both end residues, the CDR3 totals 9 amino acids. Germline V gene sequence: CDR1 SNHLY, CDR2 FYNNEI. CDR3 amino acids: CASGPGHTY.

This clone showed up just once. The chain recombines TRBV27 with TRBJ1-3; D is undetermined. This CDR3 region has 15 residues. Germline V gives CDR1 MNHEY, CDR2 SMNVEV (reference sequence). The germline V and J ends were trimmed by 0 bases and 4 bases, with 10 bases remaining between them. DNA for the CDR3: TGTGCCAGCAGTTTATCCGGAGGGATCGGAAACACCATATATTTT. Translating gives CASSLSGGIGNTIYF.

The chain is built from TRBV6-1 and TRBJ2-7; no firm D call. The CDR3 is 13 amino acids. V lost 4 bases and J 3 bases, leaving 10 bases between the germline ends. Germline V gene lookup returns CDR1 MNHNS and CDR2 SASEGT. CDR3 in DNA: TGTGCCAGCAGTGCGGGCCTAAACTACGAGCAGTACTTC. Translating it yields CASSAGLNYEQYF.

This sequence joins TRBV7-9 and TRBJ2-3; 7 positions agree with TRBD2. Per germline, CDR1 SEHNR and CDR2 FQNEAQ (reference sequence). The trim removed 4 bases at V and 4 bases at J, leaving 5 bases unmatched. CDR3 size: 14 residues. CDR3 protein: CASSSRLASDTQYF. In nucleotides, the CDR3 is TGTGCCAGCAGCTCAAGACTAGCTTCAGATACGCAGTATTTT.

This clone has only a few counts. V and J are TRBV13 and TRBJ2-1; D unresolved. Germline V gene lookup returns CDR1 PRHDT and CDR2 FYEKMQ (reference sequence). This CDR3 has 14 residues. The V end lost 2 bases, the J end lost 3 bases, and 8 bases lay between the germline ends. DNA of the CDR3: TGTGCCAGCAGCTTAATGATGGGCTACAATGAGCAGTTCTTC. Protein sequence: CASSLMMGYNEQFF. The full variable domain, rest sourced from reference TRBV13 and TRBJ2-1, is AAGVIQSPRHLIKEKRETATLKCYPIPRHDTVYWYQQGPGQDPQFLISFYEKMQSDKGSIPDRFSAQQFSDYHSELNMSSLELGDSALYFCASSLMMGYNEQFFGPGTRLTVL.

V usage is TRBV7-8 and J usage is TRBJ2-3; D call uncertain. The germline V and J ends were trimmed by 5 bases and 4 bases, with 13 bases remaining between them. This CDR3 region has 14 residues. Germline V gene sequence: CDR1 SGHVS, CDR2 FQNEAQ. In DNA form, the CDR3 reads TGTGCCAGCAGCCCTCTGATTGGTCCAGATACGCAGTATTTT. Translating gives CASSPLIGPDTQYF.

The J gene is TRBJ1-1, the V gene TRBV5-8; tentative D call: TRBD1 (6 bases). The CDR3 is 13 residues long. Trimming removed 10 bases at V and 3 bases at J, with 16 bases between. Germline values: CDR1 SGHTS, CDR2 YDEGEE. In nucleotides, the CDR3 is TGTGCCGGAGAGCGGGGGGCTTACACTGAAGCTTTCTTT. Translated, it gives CAGERGAYTEAFF.

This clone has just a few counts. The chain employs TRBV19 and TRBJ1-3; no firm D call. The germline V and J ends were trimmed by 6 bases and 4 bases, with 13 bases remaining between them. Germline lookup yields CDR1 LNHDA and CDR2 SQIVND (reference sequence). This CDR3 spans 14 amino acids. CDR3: CASSNGITGNTIYF. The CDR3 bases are TGTGCCAGTAGCAATGGGATAACGGGAAACACCATATATTTT.

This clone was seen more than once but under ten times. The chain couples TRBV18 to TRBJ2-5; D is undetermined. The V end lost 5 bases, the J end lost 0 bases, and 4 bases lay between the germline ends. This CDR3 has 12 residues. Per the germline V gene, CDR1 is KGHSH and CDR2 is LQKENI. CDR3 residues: CASSENQETQYF. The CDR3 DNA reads TGTGCCAGCTCAGAGAACCAAGAGACCCAGTACTTC.

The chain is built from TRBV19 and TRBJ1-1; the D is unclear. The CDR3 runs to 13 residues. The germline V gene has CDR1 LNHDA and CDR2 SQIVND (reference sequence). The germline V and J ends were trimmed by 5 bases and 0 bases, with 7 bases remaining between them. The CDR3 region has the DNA TGTGCCAGTAGTCAGGCTATGAACACTGAAGCTTTCTTT. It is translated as CASSQAMNTEAFF.

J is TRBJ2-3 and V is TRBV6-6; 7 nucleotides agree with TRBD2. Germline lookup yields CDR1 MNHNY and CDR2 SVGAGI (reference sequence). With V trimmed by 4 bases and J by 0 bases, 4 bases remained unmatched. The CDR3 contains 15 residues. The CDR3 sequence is CASSWLAESTDTQYF. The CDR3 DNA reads TGTGCCAGCAGTTGGCTAGCGGAAAGCACAGATACGCAGTATTTT.

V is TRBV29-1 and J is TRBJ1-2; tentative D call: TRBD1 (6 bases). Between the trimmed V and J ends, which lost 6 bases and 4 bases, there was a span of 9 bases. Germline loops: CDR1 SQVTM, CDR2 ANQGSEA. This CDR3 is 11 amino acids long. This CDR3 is CSVQDSYGYTF. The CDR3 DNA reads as TGCAGCGTCCAGGACAGCTATGGCTACACCTTC.

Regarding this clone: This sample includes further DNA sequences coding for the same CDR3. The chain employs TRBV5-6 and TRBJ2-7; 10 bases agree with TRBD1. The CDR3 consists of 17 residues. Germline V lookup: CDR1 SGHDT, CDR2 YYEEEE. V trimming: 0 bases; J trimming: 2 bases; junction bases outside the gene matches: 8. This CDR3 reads CASSLDLGQGGAYEQYF. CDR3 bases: TGTGCCAGCAGCTTGGATCTTGGACAGGGGGGAGCCTACGAGCAGTACTTC.

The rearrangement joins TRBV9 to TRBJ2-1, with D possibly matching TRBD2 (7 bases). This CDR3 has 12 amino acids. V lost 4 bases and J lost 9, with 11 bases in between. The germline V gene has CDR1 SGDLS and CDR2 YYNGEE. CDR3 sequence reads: CASSRGAREQFF. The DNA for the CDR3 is TGTGCCAGCAGCCGGGGGGCCCGTGAGCAGTTCTTC.